The rows below give T cell receptor beta chains drawn from one sample of a study of cytomegalovirus exposure and HLA in healthy donors. Only in-frame clones appear in the TCRdb table, and some are missing; sequencing was by immunoSEQ multiplex PCR. This table holds 110,000 to 150,000 clones, 90% to 95% found once. The sample was PBMCs. All receptors derive from a man aged 18 to 35 in good health and CMV-seronegative. Both conserved end residues are part of each CDR3. The order of the fields is J gene, V gene, D gene, clone size, CDR3 DNA, CDR3 protein. The D gene is left open where the match is weak. Size is omitted from some rows. Given values are once, few, many or a class for expanded clones.

j_call: TRBJ2-2
v_call: TRBV6-1
d_call: -
clone_size: -
cdr3_nt: TGTGCCAGCAGGGACTACAGGAACACCGGGGAGCTGTTTTTT
cdr3_aa: CASRDYRNTGELFF

j_call: TRBJ2-4
v_call: TRBV6-5
d_call: -
clone_size: -
cdr3_nt: TGTGCCAGCAGTAGCACCGTTGGAGCCAAAAACATTCAGTACTTC
cdr3_aa: CASSSTVGAKNIQYF

j_call: TRBJ2-3
v_call: TRBV7-2
d_call: -
clone_size: -
cdr3_nt: TGTGCCAGCAGCCCCTACACAGATACGCAGTATTTT
cdr3_aa: CASSPYTDTQYF

j_call: TRBJ2-2
v_call: TRBV11-2
d_call: -
clone_size: -
cdr3_nt: TGTGGGTCAGGGGCGGTAAACACCGGGGAGCTGTTTTTT
cdr3_aa: CGSGAVNTGELFF

j_call: TRBJ2-5
v_call: TRBV5-1
d_call: -
clone_size: -
cdr3_nt: TGCGCCAGCAGCTTTTTTCAGGCAGAGACCCAGTACTTC
cdr3_aa: CASSFFQAETQYF

j_call: TRBJ1-1
v_call: TRBV11-2
d_call: -
clone_size: -
cdr3_nt: TGTGCCAGCAGCTTAGTCTGGGGCCAGGGTTTGAACACTGAAGCTTTCTTT
cdr3_aa: CASSLVWGQGLNTEAFF

j_call: TRBJ2-5
v_call: TRBV5-6
d_call: TRBD2
clone_size: -
cdr3_nt: TGTGCCAGCAGCCTCAGGAGAGCGGGGCGACTCTTCGAGACCCAGTACTTC
cdr3_aa: CASSLRRAGRLFETQYF

j_call: TRBJ2-6
v_call: TRBV4-1
d_call: -
clone_size: -
cdr3_nt: TGCGCCAGCAGCCGCAGCCCGAGGGACTCTGGGGCCAACGTCCTGACTTTC
cdr3_aa: CASSRSPRDSGANVLTF

j_call: TRBJ1-1
v_call: TRBV7-9
d_call: -
clone_size: -
cdr3_nt: TGTGCCAGCAGTCATAATTCGGTGGAGAATGAAGCTTTCTTT
cdr3_aa: CASSHNSVENEAFF

j_call: TRBJ1-5
v_call: TRBV6-4
d_call: -
clone_size: -
cdr3_nt: TGTGCCAGCAGTGGCAACAGGATATTTAGCAATCAGCCCCAGCATTTT
cdr3_aa: CASSGNRIFSNQPQHF

j_call: TRBJ2-3
v_call: TRBV25-1
d_call: -
clone_size: once
cdr3_nt: TGTGCCAGCAGTGAATATAGACAGGCCAGGGGAGATACGCAGTATTTT
cdr3_aa: CASSEYRQARGDTQYF

j_call: TRBJ2-1
v_call: TRBV6-5
d_call: TRBD1
clone_size: -
cdr3_nt: TGTGCCAGCAGTTACGTTAGCGAGGGGGCGGTCGATGAGCAGTTCTTC
cdr3_aa: CASSYVSEGAVDEQFF

j_call: TRBJ1-2
v_call: TRBV25-1
d_call: -
clone_size: -
cdr3_nt: TGTGCCAGCAGCCCGGGGGGGTTTTACGCCTATGGCTACACCTTC
cdr3_aa: CASSPGGFYAYGYTF

j_call: TRBJ1-2
v_call: TRBV2
d_call: -
clone_size: -
cdr3_nt: TGTGCCAGCAGTGTCCAGGGTGACTATGGCTACACCTTC
cdr3_aa: CASSVQGDYGYTF

j_call: TRBJ1-1
v_call: TRBV6-5
d_call: TRBD1
clone_size: -
cdr3_nt: TGTGCCAGCAGTTATGACAGGGATACTGAAGCTTTCTTT
cdr3_aa: CASSYDRDTEAFF

j_call: TRBJ1-6
v_call: TRBV4-2
d_call: TRBD1
clone_size: once
cdr3_nt: TGTGCCAGCAGCCAAGTAAGGGACAGAGGTTCACCCCTCCACTTT
cdr3_aa: CASSQVRDRGSPLHF

j_call: TRBJ2-7
v_call: TRBV5-1
d_call: -
clone_size: -
cdr3_nt: TGCGCCAGCAGCTTGGACAGGCAGGGCTACGAGCAGTACTTC
cdr3_aa: CASSLDRQGYEQYF

j_call: TRBJ2-1
v_call: TRBV29-1
d_call: TRBD1
clone_size: -
cdr3_nt: TGCAGCGTGAGAGGACAGGGGTCGAACAATGAGCAGTTCTTC
cdr3_aa: CSVRGQGSNNEQFF

j_call: TRBJ2-7
v_call: TRBV6-6
d_call: -
clone_size: -
cdr3_nt: TGTGCCAGCAGTTACCCAGAGCAGGGCCTCTACGAGCAGTACTTC
cdr3_aa: CASSYPEQGLYEQYF

j_call: TRBJ2-4
v_call: TRBV2
d_call: TRBD2
clone_size: -
cdr3_nt: TGTGCCAGCATCCTTCGAGGGGCGGGGGGACAAAACATTCAGTACTTC
cdr3_aa: CASILRGAGGQNIQYF

j_call: TRBJ2-7
v_call: TRBV10-2
d_call: -
clone_size: -
cdr3_nt: TGCGCCAGCAGTGATAGCGAGCAGTACTTC
cdr3_aa: CASSDSEQYF

j_call: TRBJ2-5
v_call: TRBV11-2
d_call: -
clone_size: -
cdr3_nt: TGTGCCAGCAGCTTAGGGTTTGGCCGTGGAGAGACCCAGTACTTC
cdr3_aa: CASSLGFGRGETQYF

j_call: TRBJ1-1
v_call: TRBV9
d_call: -
clone_size: -
cdr3_nt: TGTGCCAGCAGCGTCCATCCGGACAGCATGAACACTGAAGCTTTCTTT
cdr3_aa: CASSVHPDSMNTEAFF

j_call: TRBJ2-3
v_call: TRBV7-8
d_call: -
clone_size: -
cdr3_nt: TGTGCCAGCAGCCCCAGCCTCAGGGATACGCAGTATTTT
cdr3_aa: CASSPSLRDTQYF

j_call: TRBJ2-7
v_call: TRBV11-2
d_call: TRBD2
clone_size: -
cdr3_nt: TGTGCCAGCAGCTTAGCGGGAGTGGGAGGGGTCGGGACCTACGAGCAGTACTTC
cdr3_aa: CASSLAGVGGVGTYEQYF

j_call: TRBJ1-1
v_call: TRBV9
d_call: TRBD1
clone_size: -
cdr3_nt: TGTGCCAGCAGCGTCGGACAGGGGGCTACCACTGAAGCTTTCTTT
cdr3_aa: CASSVGQGATTEAFF

j_call: TRBJ1-5
v_call: TRBV15
d_call: -
clone_size: -
cdr3_nt: TGTGCCACCAGCAGAGAAAGCGGGGTATTTCAGCCCCAGCATTTT
cdr3_aa: CATSRESGVFQPQHF

j_call: TRBJ2-1
v_call: TRBV9
d_call: TRBD2
clone_size: -
cdr3_nt: TGTGCCAGCAGCTCCCGGGAGGGTTTGAGCTCCTACAATGAGCAGTTCTTC
cdr3_aa: CASSSREGLSSYNEQFF

j_call: TRBJ2-7
v_call: TRBV19
d_call: -
clone_size: once
cdr3_nt: TGTGCCAGTAGTATGGAGCCAGCGCAGACCTACGAGCAGTACTTC
cdr3_aa: CASSMEPAQTYEQYF

j_call: TRBJ1-1
v_call: TRBV7-2
d_call: -
clone_size: -
cdr3_nt: TGTGCCAGCAGCTTATTGACATTGAACACTGAAGCTTTCTTT
cdr3_aa: CASSLLTLNTEAFF

j_call: TRBJ1-2
v_call: TRBV5-6
d_call: TRBD1
clone_size: -
cdr3_nt: TGTGCCAGCAGTCGACAGGGGCGTAACTATGGCTACACCTTC
cdr3_aa: CASSRQGRNYGYTF

j_call: TRBJ2-3
v_call: TRBV29-1
d_call: -
clone_size: -
cdr3_nt: TGCAGCGTTGCTCGTGGGGCGCCCACAGATACGCAGTATTTT
cdr3_aa: CSVARGAPTDTQYF

j_call: TRBJ1-2
v_call: TRBV9
d_call: TRBD1
clone_size: -
cdr3_nt: TGTGCCAGCAGCGGGGACAAGGGACAGGGCAATCTCTATGGCTACACCTTC
cdr3_aa: CASSGDKGQGNLYGYTF

j_call: TRBJ1-1
v_call: TRBV5-6
d_call: -
clone_size: -
cdr3_nt: TGTGCCAGCAGCTTGGCTAGGCGGAGTGCGGGAGCTTTCTTT
cdr3_aa: CASSLARRSAGAFF

j_call: TRBJ1-2
v_call: TRBV19
d_call: TRBD1
clone_size: -
cdr3_nt: TGTGCCAGCCGGACGGTATGGGACAGGGAGAACTATGGCTACACCTTC
cdr3_aa: CASRTVWDRENYGYTF

j_call: TRBJ1-2
v_call: TRBV2
d_call: -
clone_size: -
cdr3_nt: TGTGCCAATCAGGGTTCGTATGGCTACACCTTC
cdr3_aa: CANQGSYGYTF

j_call: TRBJ1-5
v_call: TRBV5-8
d_call: -
clone_size: -
cdr3_nt: TGTGCCAGCAGTCCCGGGCCGGGGGACAATCAGCCCCAGCATTTT
cdr3_aa: CASSPGPGDNQPQHF

j_call: TRBJ1-1
v_call: TRBV6-5
d_call: -
clone_size: -
cdr3_nt: TGTGCCAGCAGTTACGCCAGGGGCGTTGGCACTGAAGCTTTCTTT
cdr3_aa: CASSYARGVGTEAFF

j_call: TRBJ1-1
v_call: TRBV28
d_call: -
clone_size: -
cdr3_nt: TGTGCCACCCTAGTATGGGGCAGGATGAACACTGAAGCTTTCTTT
cdr3_aa: CATLVWGRMNTEAFF

j_call: TRBJ2-7
v_call: TRBV9
d_call: TRBD1
clone_size: -
cdr3_nt: TGTGCCAGCAGCAAATGGGACAGGAGCTACGAGCAGTACTTC
cdr3_aa: CASSKWDRSYEQYF

j_call: TRBJ1-1
v_call: TRBV5-1
d_call: -
clone_size: -
cdr3_nt: TGCGCCAGCAGCTCATCATACAGGGCGAACACTGAAGCTTTCTTT
cdr3_aa: CASSSSYRANTEAFF

j_call: TRBJ2-5
v_call: TRBV18
d_call: TRBD2
clone_size: -
cdr3_nt: TGTGCCAGCTCACCACCTCGGCTAGCGGGAGTGGAGACCCAGTACTTC
cdr3_aa: CASSPPRLAGVETQYF

j_call: TRBJ1-5
v_call: TRBV10-3
d_call: -
clone_size: -
cdr3_nt: TGTGCCATCAGTGAGGGGGAGGGCCAGCCCCAGCATTTT
cdr3_aa: CAISEGEGQPQHF

j_call: TRBJ1-5
v_call: TRBV7-2
d_call: -
clone_size: few
cdr3_nt: TGTGCCAGCAGCACCCGGACAGCCCAGCCCCAGCATTTT
cdr3_aa: CASSTRTAQPQHF